This TCR beta chain stems from a study of cytomegalovirus exposure and HLA in healthy donors. Findings and limits, study-wide: What was likely a sequencing artifact was a cluster of highly shared sequence variants. Investigators reported 150 to 200 TCR beta chains as tied to cytomegalovirus. Cytomegalovirus status was reportedly diagnosed by the classifier with high specificity and sensitivity. Indistinguishable V segments, including TRBV6-2 and TRBV6-3, were excluded.

The primer mix had 60 Vbeta and 13 Jbeta primers. Data came from immunoSEQ multiplex PCR; TCRdb stores just in-frame clones and leaves some out. In the table there are about 200,000 clones, approximately 77% of which are singletons. Remarks on this clone: The target antigen is unknown.

CDR3 length: 17 amino acids. With 1 base clipped from V and 2 bases from J, the junction kept 4 bases outside the gene matches. Germline V gene lookup returns CDR1 SEHNR and CDR2 FQNEAQ (reference sequence). Sequencing was done on a sample of PBMCs. This clonotype was obtained from a man aged 35 to 55 in good health and CMV-seropositive. V and J are TRBV7-9 and TRBJ2-2; 10 nucleotides agree with TRBD2. CDR3: CASSLVASGSNTGELFF. CDR3 coding DNA: TGTGCCAGCAGCTTAGTGGCTAGCGGGAGCAACACCGGGGAGCTGTTTTTT.